This T cell receptor (beta chain) derives from a study of cytotoxic CD8 clonotypes in ibrutinib-treated CLL (dated by TCRdb to about 2021). Regarding the study in general: The cohort was composed of some twelve relapsed/refractory and 15 treatment-naive patients; IGHV unmutated status was identified in under 18 patients. Response samples were taken after a median of 12 months on treatment, ranging from about 6 to 40 months. Patients were still on ibrutinib when every remission and progressive disease sample was collected. Partial responses were observed in some 24 patients and complete responses in 2; after a median follow-up of around 68 months, remission was maintained in 15 or so patients and progression was observed in approximately 12. Longitudinal samples were obtainable from about 30% of the roughly 90 participants in the trial. Samples averaged roughly 280,000 productive templates and about 94,000 productive rearrangements. Cryopreserved peripheral blood mononuclear cells were collected at three points: before therapy, at response, and at either sustained remission or disease progression.

For TCR beta library preparation, roughly 2 micrograms of genomic DNA were extracted from the cryopreserved PBMCs. Longitudinal blood samples from CLL patients receiving ibrutinib monotherapy were subjected to high-throughput TCR beta sequencing. The patients took part in an open-label, single-center phase 2 trial of ibrutinib monotherapy. On a MiSeq, deep resolution sequencing aimed for a depth between 1 in 1 million and 1 in 200,000 T cells, with each clonotype covered approximately 10x on average. TCR beta libraries were generated with the immunoSEQ hsTCRB Kit. Processing in the source paper ran as follows. Data were analyzed with ImmunoSEQ Data Assistant and ImmunoSEQ Analyzer, with V, D and J genes assigned per IMGT definitions. Clonality was computed as one minus normalized Shannon entropy of productive rearrangement frequencies, ranging from 0 to 1. Only overrepresented clonotypes making up at least 0.05% of the repertoire of each patient were included in the public clonotype analysis. About a dozen age-matched healthy donor repertoires from immuneACCESS were used as controls for clonality. The source is immuneACCESS, and TCRdb retained only in-frame sequences with V and J called. Part of the clones is not carried over; for the studies checked, unresolved V genes explain less than half of this, and the remainder is unexplained. V and J calls and clone size follow that table, whereas D and trimming were derived from the DNA. This sample has 30,000 or so clones in its table, and more than 75% of those were observed once. Roughly 50% of the sample is in the top ten clones.

V is pared back by 4 bases and J by 4 bases, with 13 bases lying between the germline termini. From a lookup of the germline V gene (reference sequence), CDR1 and CDR2 are MNHNY and SVGAGI. The CDR3 has 15 amino acids, counting the end cysteine and phenylalanine. Of the read, only the CDR3 DNA is kept; its 45 bases are in frame from base 1. Concerning this clone: What this receptor recognizes is not known. No base qualities exist here, and no much larger clone lies one base off it.

Results the study describes overall, beyond this receptor: An increase in clonality was observed at ibrutinib response, with clonality remaining stable during sustained remission and falling back toward baseline at progression. Public clonotypes were rare and either shrank or stayed stable during treatment, and the rise in clonality at ibrutinib response reflected expansion of private clonotypes. Sampling times were not matched between patients in sustained remission and patients whose disease was progressing, and lymph node repertoires were not examined. Baseline clonality was found to be higher than that of age-matched healthy donors and was strongly correlated with circulating CD8+ T-cell counts.

The chain is encoded by TRBV6-6 joined to TRBJ1-4; the D segment could be TRBD1, given 6 matching bases. The sample was PBMCs, taken after 36 months of ibrutinib treatment. The receptor comes from a human donor with chronic lymphocytic leukemia. The CDR3 reads as follows: CASSSQGRGNEKLFF. The sequenced DNA: TGTGCCAGCAGTTCACAGGGAAGGGGTAATGAAAAACTGTTTTTT.